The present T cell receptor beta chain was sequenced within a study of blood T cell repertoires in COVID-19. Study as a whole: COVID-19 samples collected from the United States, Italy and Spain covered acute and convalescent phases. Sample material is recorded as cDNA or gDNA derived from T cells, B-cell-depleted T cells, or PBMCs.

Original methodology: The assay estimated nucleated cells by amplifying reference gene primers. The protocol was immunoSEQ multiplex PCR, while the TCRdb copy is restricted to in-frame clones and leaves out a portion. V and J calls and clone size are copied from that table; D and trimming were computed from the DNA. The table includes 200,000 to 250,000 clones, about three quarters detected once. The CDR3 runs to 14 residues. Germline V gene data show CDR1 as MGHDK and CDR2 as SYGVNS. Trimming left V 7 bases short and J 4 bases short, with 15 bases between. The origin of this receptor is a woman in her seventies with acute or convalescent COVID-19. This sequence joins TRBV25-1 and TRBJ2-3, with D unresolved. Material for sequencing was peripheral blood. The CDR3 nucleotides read TGTGCCAGCAAAGACAACTGGGCCCCAGATACGCAGTATTTT. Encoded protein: CASKDNWAPDTQYF.